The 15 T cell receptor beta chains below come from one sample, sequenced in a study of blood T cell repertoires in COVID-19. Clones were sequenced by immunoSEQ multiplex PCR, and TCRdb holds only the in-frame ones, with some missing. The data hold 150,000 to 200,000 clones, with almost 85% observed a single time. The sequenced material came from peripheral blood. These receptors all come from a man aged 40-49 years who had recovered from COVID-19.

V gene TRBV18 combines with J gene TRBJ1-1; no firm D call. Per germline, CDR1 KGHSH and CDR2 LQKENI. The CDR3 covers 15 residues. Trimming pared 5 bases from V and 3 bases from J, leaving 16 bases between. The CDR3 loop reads CASSAQEGEDTEAFF. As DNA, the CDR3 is TGTGCCAGCTCAGCCCAGGAGGGTGAGGACACTGAAGCTTTCTTT.

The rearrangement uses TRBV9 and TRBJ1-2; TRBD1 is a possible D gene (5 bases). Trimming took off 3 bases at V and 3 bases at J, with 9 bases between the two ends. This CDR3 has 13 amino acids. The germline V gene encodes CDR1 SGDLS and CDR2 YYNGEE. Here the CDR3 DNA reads TGTGCCAGCAGCGAGGGCAGGGACTATGGCTACACCTTC. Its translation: CASSEGRDYGYTF. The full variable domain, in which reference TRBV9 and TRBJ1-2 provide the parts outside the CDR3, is DSGVTQTPKHLITATGQRVTLRCSPRSGDLSVYWYQQSLDQGLQFLIQYYNGEERAKGNILERFSAQQFPDLHSELNLSSLELGDSALYFCASSEGRDYGYTFGSGTRLTVV.

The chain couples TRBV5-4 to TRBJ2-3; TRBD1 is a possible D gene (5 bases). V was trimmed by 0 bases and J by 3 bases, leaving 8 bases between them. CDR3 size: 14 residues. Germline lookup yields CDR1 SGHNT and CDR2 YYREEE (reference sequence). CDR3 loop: CASSLGPGTDTQYF. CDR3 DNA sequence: TGTGCCAGCAGCTTGGGCCCAGGGACAGATACGCAGTATTTT.

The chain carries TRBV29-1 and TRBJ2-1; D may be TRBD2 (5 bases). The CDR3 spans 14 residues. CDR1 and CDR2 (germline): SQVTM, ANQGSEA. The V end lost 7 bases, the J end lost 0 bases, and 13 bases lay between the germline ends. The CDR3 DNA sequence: TGCAGCGCCAACAGTCGGGGCTCCTACAATGAGCAGTTCTTC. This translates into CSANSRGSYNEQFF.

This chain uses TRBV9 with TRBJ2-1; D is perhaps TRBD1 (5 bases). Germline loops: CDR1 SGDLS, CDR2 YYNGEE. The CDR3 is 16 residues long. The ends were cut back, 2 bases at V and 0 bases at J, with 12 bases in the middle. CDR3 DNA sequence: TGTGCCAGCAGCGTCGTCAGGGATAGCTCCTACAATGAGCAGTTCTTC. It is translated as CASSVVRDSSYNEQFF. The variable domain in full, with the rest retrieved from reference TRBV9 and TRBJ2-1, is DSGVTQTPKHLITATGQRVTLRCSPRSGDLSVYWYQQSLDQGLQFLIQYYNGEERAKGNILERFSAQQFPDLHSELNLSSLELGDSALYFCASSVVRDSSYNEQFFGPGTRLTVL.

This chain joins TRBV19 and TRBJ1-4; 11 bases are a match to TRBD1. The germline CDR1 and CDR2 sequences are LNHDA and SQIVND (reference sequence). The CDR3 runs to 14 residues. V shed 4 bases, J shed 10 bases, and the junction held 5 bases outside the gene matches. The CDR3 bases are TGTGCCAGTAGTAGTGGACAGGGGGCGGGAAAACTGTTTTTT. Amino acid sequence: CASSSGQGAGKLFF. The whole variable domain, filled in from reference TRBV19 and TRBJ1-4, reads DGGITQSPKYLFRKEGQNVTLSCEQNLNHDAMYWYRQDPGQGLRLIYYSQIVNDFQKGDIAEGYSVSREKKESFPLTVTSAQKNPTAFYLCASSSGQGAGKLFFGSGTQLSVL.

The DNA of the CDR3 is TGTGCCATCAACCGGGACAGGGGCCACTACGAGCAGTACTTC. Amino acid sequence: CAINRDRGHYEQYF. The chain recombines TRBV10-3 with TRBJ2-7; 10 positions match TRBD1. The CDR3 consists of 14 residues. The V segment lost 7 bases and the J segment 3 bases; nucleotides outside the gene matches: 6. The V gene's germline CDR1 is ENHRY and CDR2 SYGVKD.

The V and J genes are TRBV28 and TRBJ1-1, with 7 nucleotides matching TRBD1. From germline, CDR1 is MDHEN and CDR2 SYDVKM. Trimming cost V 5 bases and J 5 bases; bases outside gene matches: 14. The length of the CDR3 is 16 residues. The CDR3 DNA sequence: TGTGCCAGCAGTACCAACCTTGCGACAGGGAAAACTGAAGCTTTCTTT. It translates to CASSTNLATGKTEAFF.

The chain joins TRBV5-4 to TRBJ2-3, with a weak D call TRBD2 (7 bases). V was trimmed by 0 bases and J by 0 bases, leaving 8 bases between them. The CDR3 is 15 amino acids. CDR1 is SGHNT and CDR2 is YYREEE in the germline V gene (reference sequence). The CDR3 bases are TGTGCCAGCAGCTTGGCGGGGGGCAGCACAGATACGCAGTATTTT. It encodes CASSLAGGSTDTQYF.

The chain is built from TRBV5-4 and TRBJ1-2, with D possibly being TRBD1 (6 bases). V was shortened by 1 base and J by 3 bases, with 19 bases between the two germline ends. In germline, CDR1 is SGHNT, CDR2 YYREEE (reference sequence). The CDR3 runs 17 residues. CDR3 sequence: CASSLRRQVAFDYGYTF. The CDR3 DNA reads TGTGCCAGCAGCTTGAGGAGACAGGTAGCGTTCGACTATGGCTACACCTTC.

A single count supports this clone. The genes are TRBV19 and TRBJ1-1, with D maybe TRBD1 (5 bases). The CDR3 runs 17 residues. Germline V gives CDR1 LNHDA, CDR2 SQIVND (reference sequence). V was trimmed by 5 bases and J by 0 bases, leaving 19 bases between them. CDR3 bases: TGTGCCAGTAGTCCCTCTTCGGGGGAATGGATGAACACTGAAGCTTTCTTT. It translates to CASSPSSGEWMNTEAFF.

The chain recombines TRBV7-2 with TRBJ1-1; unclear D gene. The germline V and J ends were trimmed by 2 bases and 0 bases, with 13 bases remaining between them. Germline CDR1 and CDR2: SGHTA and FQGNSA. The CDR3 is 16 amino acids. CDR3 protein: CASSLRGGPMNTEAFF. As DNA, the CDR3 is TGTGCCAGCAGCTTAAGAGGAGGCCCGATGAACACTGAAGCTTTCTTT. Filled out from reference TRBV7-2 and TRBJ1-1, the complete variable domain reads GAGVSQSPSNKVTEKGKDVELRCDPISGHTALYWYRQSLGQGLEFLIYFQGNSAPDKSGLPSDRFSAERTGGSVSTLTIQRTQQEDSAVYLCASSLRGGPMNTEAFFGQGTRLTVV.

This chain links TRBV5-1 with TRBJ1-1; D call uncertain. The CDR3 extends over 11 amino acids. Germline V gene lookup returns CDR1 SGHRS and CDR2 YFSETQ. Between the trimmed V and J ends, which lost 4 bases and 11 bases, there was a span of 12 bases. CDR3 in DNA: TGCGCCAGCAGCCCGGGTGGAAAGGCTTTCTTT. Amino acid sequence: CASSPGGKAFF.

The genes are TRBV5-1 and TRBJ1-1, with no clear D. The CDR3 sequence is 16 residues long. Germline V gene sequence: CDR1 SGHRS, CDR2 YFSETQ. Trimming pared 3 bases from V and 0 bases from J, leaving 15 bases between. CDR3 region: CASSSYLIAVNTEAFF. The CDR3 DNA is TGCGCCAGCAGCTCATACTTAATTGCCGTGAACACTGAAGCTTTCTTT. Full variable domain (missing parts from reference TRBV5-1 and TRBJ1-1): KAGVTQTPRYLIKTRGQQVTLSCSPISGHRSVSWYQQTPGQGLQFLFEYFSETQRNKGNFPGRFSGRQFSNSRSEMNVSTLELGDSALYLCASSSYLIAVNTEAFFGQGTRLTVV.

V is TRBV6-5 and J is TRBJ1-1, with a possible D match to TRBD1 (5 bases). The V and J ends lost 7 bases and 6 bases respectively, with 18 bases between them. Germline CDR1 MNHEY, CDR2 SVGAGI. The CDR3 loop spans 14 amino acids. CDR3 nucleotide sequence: TGTGCCAGCACCGCATGGGGGGGTCAACCTGAAGCTTTCTTT. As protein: CASTAWGGQPEAFF.